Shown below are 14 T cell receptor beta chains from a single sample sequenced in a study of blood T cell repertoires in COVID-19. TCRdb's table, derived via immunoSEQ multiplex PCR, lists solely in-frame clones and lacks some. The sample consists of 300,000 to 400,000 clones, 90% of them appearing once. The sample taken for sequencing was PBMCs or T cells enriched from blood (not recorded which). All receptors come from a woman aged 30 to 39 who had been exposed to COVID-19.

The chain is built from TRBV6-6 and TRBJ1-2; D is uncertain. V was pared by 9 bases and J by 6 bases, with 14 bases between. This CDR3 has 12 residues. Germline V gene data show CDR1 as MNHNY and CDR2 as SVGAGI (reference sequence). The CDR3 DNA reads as TGTGCCAGTCGGCATACAGAAGATGGCTACACCTTC. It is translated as CASRHTEDGYTF.

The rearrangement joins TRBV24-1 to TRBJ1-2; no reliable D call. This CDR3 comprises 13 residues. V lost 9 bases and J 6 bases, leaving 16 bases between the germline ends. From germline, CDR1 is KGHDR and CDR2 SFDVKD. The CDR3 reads CATSRVHFDGYTF. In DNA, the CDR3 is TGTGCCACCTCTCGCGTCCACTTCGATGGCTACACCTTC.

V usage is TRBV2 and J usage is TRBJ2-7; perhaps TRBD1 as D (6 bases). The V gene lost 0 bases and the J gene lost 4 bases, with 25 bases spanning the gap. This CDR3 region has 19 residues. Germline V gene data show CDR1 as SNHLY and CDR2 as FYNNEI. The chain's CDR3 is CASSEAQGHRLPLGYEQYF. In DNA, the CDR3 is TGTGCCAGCAGTGAAGCCCAGGGACACCGGCTCCCCCTGGGATACGAGCAGTACTTC.

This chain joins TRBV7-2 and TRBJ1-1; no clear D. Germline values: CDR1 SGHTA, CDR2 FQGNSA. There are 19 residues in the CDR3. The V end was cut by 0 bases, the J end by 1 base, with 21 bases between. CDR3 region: CASSLALIRRRRENTEAFF. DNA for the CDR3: TGTGCCAGCAGCTTAGCGCTAATCCGCCGACGGAGAGAGAACACTGAAGCTTTCTTT.

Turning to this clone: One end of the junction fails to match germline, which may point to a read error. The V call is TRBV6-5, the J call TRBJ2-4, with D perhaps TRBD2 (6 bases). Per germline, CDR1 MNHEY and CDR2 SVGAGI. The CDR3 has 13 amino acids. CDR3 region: CASTTRGSRHQHF. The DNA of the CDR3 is TGTGCCAGCACCACGCGGGGTTCGAGACACCAACACTTC.

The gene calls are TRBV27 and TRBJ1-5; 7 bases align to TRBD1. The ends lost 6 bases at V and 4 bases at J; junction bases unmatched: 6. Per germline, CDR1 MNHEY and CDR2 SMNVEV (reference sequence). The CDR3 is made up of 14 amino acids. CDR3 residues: CASRRTGPNQPQHF. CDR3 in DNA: TGTGCCAGCAGACGGACAGGACCGAATCAGCCCCAGCATTTT.

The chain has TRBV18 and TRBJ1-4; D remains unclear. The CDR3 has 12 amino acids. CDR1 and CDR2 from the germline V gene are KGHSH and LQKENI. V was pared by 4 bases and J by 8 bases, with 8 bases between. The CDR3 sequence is CASSLKHEKLFF. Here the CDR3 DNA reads TGTGCCAGCTCACTTAAGCACGAAAAACTGTTTTTT.

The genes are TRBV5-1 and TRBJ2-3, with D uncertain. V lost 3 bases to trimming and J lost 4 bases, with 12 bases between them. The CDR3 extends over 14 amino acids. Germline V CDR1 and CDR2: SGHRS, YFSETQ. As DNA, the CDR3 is TGCGCCAGCAGCTCCGACATGGGTTCAGATACGCAGTATTTT. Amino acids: CASSSDMGSDTQYF.

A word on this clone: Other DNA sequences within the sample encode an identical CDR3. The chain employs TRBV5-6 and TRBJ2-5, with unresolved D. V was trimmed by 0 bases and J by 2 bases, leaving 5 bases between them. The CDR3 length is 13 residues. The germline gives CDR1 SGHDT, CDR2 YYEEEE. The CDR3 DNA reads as TGTGCCAGCAGCTTGGTACAGCAAGAGACCCAGTACTTC. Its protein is CASSLVQQETQYF. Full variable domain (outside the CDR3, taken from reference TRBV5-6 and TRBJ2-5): DAGVTQSPTHLIKTRGQQVTLRCSPKSGHDTVSWYQQALGQGPQFIFQYYEEEERQRGNFPDRFSGHQFPNYSSELNVNALLLGDSALYLCASSLVQQETQYFGPGTRLLVL.

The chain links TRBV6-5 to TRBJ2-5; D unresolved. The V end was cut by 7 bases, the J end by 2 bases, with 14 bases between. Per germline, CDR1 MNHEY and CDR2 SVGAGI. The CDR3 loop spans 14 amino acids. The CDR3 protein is CASNETRGQETQYF. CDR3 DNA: TGTGCCAGCAACGAAACCAGAGGACAAGAGACCCAGTACTTC.

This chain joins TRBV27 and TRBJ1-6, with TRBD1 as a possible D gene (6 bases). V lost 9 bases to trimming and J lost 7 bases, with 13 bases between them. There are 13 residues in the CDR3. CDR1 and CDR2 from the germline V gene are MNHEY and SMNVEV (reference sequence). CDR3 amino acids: CASRTVLNSPLHF. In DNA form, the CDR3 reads TGTGCCAGTAGGACAGTTCTCAATTCACCCCTCCACTTT.

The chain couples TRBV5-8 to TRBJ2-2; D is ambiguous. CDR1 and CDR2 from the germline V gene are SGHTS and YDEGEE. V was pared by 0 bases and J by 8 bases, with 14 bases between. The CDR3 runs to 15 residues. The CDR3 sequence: CASSLGGISGGELFF. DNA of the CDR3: TGTGCCAGCAGCTTGGGTGGAATCTCAGGAGGGGAGCTGTTTTTT.

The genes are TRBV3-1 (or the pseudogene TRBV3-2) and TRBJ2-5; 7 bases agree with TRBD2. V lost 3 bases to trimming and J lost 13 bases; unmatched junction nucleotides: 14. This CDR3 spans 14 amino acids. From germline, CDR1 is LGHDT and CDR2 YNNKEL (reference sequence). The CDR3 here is CASSHAGTQSGAYF. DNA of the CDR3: TGTGCCAGCAGCCATGCAGGGACCCAGAGCGGGGCGTACTTC.

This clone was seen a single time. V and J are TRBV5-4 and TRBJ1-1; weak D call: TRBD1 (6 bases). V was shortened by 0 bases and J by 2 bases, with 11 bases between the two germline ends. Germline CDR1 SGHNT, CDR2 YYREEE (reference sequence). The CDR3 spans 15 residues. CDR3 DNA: TGTGCCAGCAGCTTGGCTAGGGGGTTTAACACTGAAGCTTTCTTT. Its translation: CASSLARGFNTEAFF. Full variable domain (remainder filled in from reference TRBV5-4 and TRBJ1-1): ETGVTQSPTHLIKTRGQQVTLRCSSQSGHNTVSWYQQALGQGPQFIFQYYREEENGRGNFPPRFSGLQFPNYSSELNVNALELDDSALYLCASSLARGFNTEAFFGQGTRLTVV.